The table lists the clone carrying this TCR beta chain with many counts. Its specificity is not known. CDR1 is SGHRS, CDR2 YFSETQ, per germline. Trimming pared 4 bases from V and 2 bases from J, leaving 19 bases between. The CDR3 runs to 17 residues. Unique molecular identifiers tagged the TCRbeta library. Via MiXCR, TCRdb re-called the PCR reads, giving one row per CDR3 protein. The table records 500,000 to 750,000 distinct CDR3 sequences, roughly 27% of them present only once. This entry belongs to a study of T-cell reconstitution after alpha-beta-depleted transplantation in children. Findings of the study overall: Elevated TCRbeta diversity at day 60 was traced, in some patients, to surviving recipient T cells and thymic progenitors.

The source material was PBMCs, sampled before TCRalphabeta/CD19-depleted stem cell transplant. This chain connects TRBV5-1 to TRBJ2-1; D is tentatively TRBD1 or TRBD2 (6 bases each). This TCR was sampled from a boy under three years old with Wiskott-Aldrich syndrome, due to receive a stem cell transplant. The CDR3 coding sequence is TGCGCCAGCAGCCTGAGATTAGGGGGAGGAGCCTACAATGAGCAGTTCTTC. Its translation is CASSLRLGGGAYNEQFF.